Shown below are 10 T cell receptor beta chains from a single sample sequenced in a study of T cell repertoires in cytomegalovirus infection. TCRdb itself ran the reads through MiXCR, one entry per CDR3 protein. The sample carries 110,000 to 150,000 distinct CDR3 sequences, 32% recorded once. For these receptors, no antigen is known. The sequences come from CD8+ T cells from cultured PBMCs, collected from culture after CMV antigen stimulation. These TCRs come from a human donor in good health (CMV status not recorded). Some clones in this sample may be carry-over from other donors' samples.

The chain uses TRBV18 and TRBJ1-1; 7 positions match TRBD1. The trim removed 2 bases at V and 8 bases at J, leaving 5 bases unmatched. Germline CDR1 is KGHSH and CDR2 is LQKENI. The CDR3 has 13 residues. The CDR3 bases are TGTGCCAGCTCACCAGGGACAGAGGAGGAAGCTTTCTTT. As protein: CASSPGTEEEAFF.

This chain uses TRBV2 with TRBJ1-2; D perhaps matches TRBD1 (5 bases). The CDR3 has 12 amino acids. Germline-derived CDR1 and CDR2 are SNHLY and FYNNEI. V was trimmed by 8 bases and J by 8 bases, leaving 15 bases between them. This CDR3 is CASLQGLGGYTF. The CDR3 nucleotides are TGTGCCAGCCTTCAGGGCCTTGGGGGCTACACCTTC.

A few counts support this clonotype. The chain recombines TRBV6-1 with TRBJ1-1; D remains unclear. This CDR3 spans 15 amino acids. Germline assignment: CDR1 MNHNS and CDR2 SASEGT. Trimming cost V 0 bases and J 0 bases, with 8 bases left between them. The CDR3 sequence: CASSEATTLNTEAFF. The DNA for the CDR3 is TGTGCCAGCAGTGAAGCGACGACACTGAACACTGAAGCTTTCTTT.

This chain joins TRBV27 and TRBJ2-3; 7 bases are shared with TRBD1. CDR3 length equals 18 residues. With V trimmed by 6 bases and J by 0 bases, 15 bases remained unmatched. Germline CDR1 MNHEY, CDR2 SMNVEV (reference sequence). DNA for the CDR3: TGTGCCAGCAGCCCTCTACGGACAGGAGGAGTTAGCACAGATACGCAGTATTTT. It yields the protein CASSPLRTGGVSTDTQYF.

V gene TRBV27 combines with J gene TRBJ2-7; 8 nucleotides match TRBD1. The CDR3 has 14 amino acids. Germline lookup yields CDR1 MNHEY and CDR2 SMNVEV (reference sequence). The junction had 6 bases not matched to a gene; V was cut back by 5 bases and J by 3 bases. The CDR3 here is CASSLTGALYEQYF. The CDR3 DNA is TGTGCCAGCAGTCTGACAGGGGCCCTCTACGAGCAGTACTTC.

In this sample, this clonotype turned up a few times. The chain carries TRBV24-1 and TRBJ1-2; the D is unclear. Trimming shortened V by 0 bases and J by 4 bases, and 8 bases separated the two germline ends. CDR3 length equals 14 residues. Germline V gene data show CDR1 as KGHDR and CDR2 as SFDVKD. The CDR3 nucleotides read TGTGCCACCAGTGATTTGGAGACGCCCTATGGCTACACCTTC. Translating gives CATSDLETPYGYTF.

The chain joins TRBV4-1 to TRBJ2-7; TRBD2 aligns across 8 bases. J gave up 2 bases and V 1 base, and 4 bases lay outside the gene matches. Germline values: CDR1 MGHRA, CDR2 YSYEKL. This CDR3 contains 15 residues. The CDR3 DNA sequence: TGCGCCAGCAGCCAAGCGGGGGGGGCTCCCTACGAGCAGTACTTC. Amino acid sequence: CASSQAGGAPYEQYF.

This clonotype was found a few times. The chain has TRBV15 and TRBJ2-3; TRBD1 matches at 7 bases. Germline V lookup: CDR1 LNHNV, CDR2 YYDKDF (reference sequence). This CDR3 contains 15 residues. V shed 5 bases, J shed 1 base, and the junction held 6 bases outside the gene matches. The chain's CDR3 is CATSLDRLRTDTQYF. DNA for the CDR3: TGTGCCACCAGCTTGGACAGGCTCCGCACAGATACGCAGTATTTT.

The chain carries TRBV9 and TRBJ2-3; 7 bases are shared with TRBD1. There are 14 residues in the CDR3. V trimming: 6 bases; J trimming: 2 bases; junction bases outside the gene matches: 6. Germline lookup yields CDR1 SGDLS and CDR2 YYNGEE. CDR3 bases: TGTGCCAGCACAAGGGGGCTTACCACAGATACGCAGTATTTT. This translates into CASTRGLTTDTQYF.

The chain employs TRBV7-9 and TRBJ2-7, with TRBD2 matching over 9 bases. V trimming: 5 bases; J trimming: 2 bases; junction bases outside the gene matches: 4. The CDR3 totals 14 residues. The V gene's germline CDR1 is SEHNR and CDR2 FQNEAQ (reference sequence). CDR3 in amino acids: CASSPRGGPYEQYF. CDR3 sequence (DNA): TGTGCCAGCAGCCCGCGGGGGGGACCCTACGAGCAGTACTTC.